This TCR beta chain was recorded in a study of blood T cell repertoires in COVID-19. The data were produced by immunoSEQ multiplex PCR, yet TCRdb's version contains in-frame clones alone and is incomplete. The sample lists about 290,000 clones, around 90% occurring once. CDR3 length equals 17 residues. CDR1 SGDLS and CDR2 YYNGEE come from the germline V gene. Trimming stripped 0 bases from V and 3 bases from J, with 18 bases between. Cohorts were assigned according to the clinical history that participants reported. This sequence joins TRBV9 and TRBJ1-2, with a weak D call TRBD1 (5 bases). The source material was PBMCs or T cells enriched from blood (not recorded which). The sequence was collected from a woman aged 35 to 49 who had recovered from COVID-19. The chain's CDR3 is CASSVVPARGSDYGYTF. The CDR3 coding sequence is TGTGCCAGCAGCGTAGTTCCAGCCCGGGGGTCCGACTATGGCTACACCTTC.